The 23 T cell receptor beta chains reported below all come from one sample, sequenced in a study of blood T cell repertoires in COVID-19. Clones were sequenced by immunoSEQ multiplex PCR, and TCRdb holds only the in-frame ones, with some missing. The table lists some 93,000 clones, 75% to 90% of them singletons. Material for sequencing was peripheral blood. These TCRs come from a woman of 80 years or more with acute or convalescent COVID-19.

This clone was seen only once. J is TRBJ1-2 and V is TRBV30; TRBD1 aligns across 7 bases. The junction had 7 bases not matched to a gene; V was cut back by 1 base and J by 8 bases. The CDR3 length is 13 residues. Germline CDR1 is GTSNPN and CDR2 is SVGIG (reference sequence). The DNA of the CDR3 is TGTGCCTGGAGTGGAGACAGGGTGAAAGGCTACACCTTC. It specifies CAWSGDRVKGYTF.

The chain carries TRBV30 and TRBJ2-1, with 7 nucleotides matching TRBD2. With 3 bases clipped from V and 11 bases from J, the junction kept 10 bases outside the gene matches. This CDR3 is built from 13 residues. Germline loops: CDR1 GTSNPN, CDR2 SVGIG (reference sequence). The CDR3 DNA is TGTGCCTGGAGGTGGGGGGGACGGCCCCAGCAGTTCTTC. Translating gives CAWRWGGRPQQFF. Based on the CDR3 plus reference TRBV30 and TRBJ2-1, the full variable domain is SQTIHQWPATLVQPVGSPLSLECTVEGTSNPNLYWYRQAAGRGLQLLFYSVGIGQISSEVPQNLSASRPQDRQFILSSKKLLLSDSGFYLCAWRWGGRPQQFFGPGTRLTVL.

The rearrangement links TRBV5-1 to TRBJ2-1; no firm D call. CDR3 length equals 14 residues. Trimming pared 4 bases from V and 10 bases from J, leaving 18 bases between. Looked up from germline, CDR1 is SGHRS and CDR2 is YFSETQ. The CDR3 DNA reads TGCGCCAGCAGCGCAGCCTTGACTGGCATAGAGCAGTTCTTC. Amino acid sequence: CASSAALTGIEQFF.

This chain connects TRBV19 to TRBJ2-6; possibly TRBD2 for D (6 bases). Trimming pared 10 bases from V and 1 base from J, leaving 20 bases between. Germline loops: CDR1 LNHDA, CDR2 SQIVND (reference sequence). The CDR3 contains 17 residues. CDR3 residues: CATRNGGWSSGANVLTF. Written as DNA, the CDR3 is TGTGCCACCAGAAATGGAGGGTGGAGTTCTGGGGCCAACGTCCTGACTTTC.

The chain employs TRBV19 and TRBJ2-3; perhaps TRBD1 as D (6 bases). V was trimmed by 8 bases and J by 6 bases, leaving 15 bases between them. CDR3 length: 13 residues. CDR1 is LNHDA, CDR2 SQIVND, per germline (reference sequence). The CDR3 protein is CASRGEGVDTQYF. In DNA form, the CDR3 reads TGTGCCAGTCGGGGAGAGGGGGTGGATACGCAGTATTTT.

This clone showed up just a few times. The chain is built from TRBV6-5 and TRBJ1-5; 9 bases agree with TRBD1. Germline V CDR1 and CDR2: MNHEY, SVGAGI. This CDR3 is built from 14 residues. V was clipped by 11 bases and J by 6 bases; unmatched bases: 11. CDR3: CAVSPGQGIQPQHF. In DNA form, the CDR3 reads TGTGCCGTATCTCCGGGACAGGGTATTCAGCCCCAGCATTTT.

The rearrangement links TRBV24-1 to TRBJ1-2; the match to TRBD1 covers 8 bases. Germline V CDR1 and CDR2: KGHDR, SFDVKD. This CDR3 comprises 17 residues. Trimming removed 3 bases from V and 2 bases from J; junction bases left unmatched: 10. The CDR3 here is CATSDTTGTGFNYGYTF. CDR3 in DNA: TGTGCCACCAGTGATACAACCGGGACAGGCTTCAACTATGGCTACACCTTC.

The CDR3 loop is CASRRAILTDTQYF. CDR3 nucleotide sequence: TGTGCCAGCAGGAGGGCCATCCTCACAGATACGCAGTATTTT. The rearrangement uses TRBV6-5 and TRBJ2-3; D is possibly TRBD2 (5 bases). V lost 6 bases, J lost 2 bases, and 12 bases lay in between. Per the germline V gene, CDR1 is MNHEY and CDR2 is SVGAGI. CDR3 length: 14 amino acids.

This chain joins TRBV27 and TRBJ1-1; 7 bases agree with TRBD1. The V gene's germline CDR1 is MNHEY and CDR2 SMNVEV (reference sequence). Germline trimming cut 6 bases from V and 4 bases from J; bases unmatched to any gene: 14. The CDR3 sequence is 16 residues long. The CDR3 DNA sequence: TGTGCCAGCAGCACCCTGAAGACAGGGTGGGCCACTGAAGCTTTCTTT. Its translation is CASSTLKTGWATEAFF.

The rearrangement links TRBV3-1 (or the pseudogene TRBV3-2) to TRBJ2-1; 12 positions agree with TRBD2. There are 19 residues in the CDR3. Trimming cost V 0 bases and J 5 bases; bases outside gene matches: 11. From germline, CDR1 is LGHDT and CDR2 YNNKEL (reference sequence). This CDR3 reads CASSQDWLAGGPWNNEQFF. CDR3 sequence (DNA): TGTGCCAGCAGCCAAGATTGGCTAGCGGGGGGGCCATGGAACAATGAGCAGTTCTTC.

This clone was seen a handful of times. The rearrangement links TRBV5-1 to TRBJ2-2; TRBD2 agrees at 7 bases. The V gene end was trimmed by 0 bases and the J gene end by 0 bases; junction bases not matched to a gene: 2. Germline assignment: CDR1 SGHRS and CDR2 YFSETQ. There are 16 residues in the CDR3. The CDR3 DNA sequence: TGCGCCAGCAGCTTGGTACGGGGGGCGAACACCGGGGAGCTGTTTTTT. It yields the protein CASSLVRGANTGELFF.

The rearrangement joins TRBV3-1 (or the pseudogene TRBV3-2) to TRBJ2-3; the match to TRBD2 covers 9 bases. Trimming removed 4 bases from V and 4 bases from J; junction bases left unmatched: 9. The V gene's germline CDR1 is LGHDT and CDR2 YNNKEL (reference sequence). This CDR3 comprises 16 residues. For the CDR3, the DNA is TGTGCCAGCAGCCGCGCTCGAGCGGGGGGCCCAGATACGCAGTATTTT. Protein sequence: CASSRARAGGPDTQYF.

The V gene is TRBV3-1 (or the pseudogene TRBV3-2), the J gene TRBJ2-7; D ambiguous. In germline, CDR1 is LGHDT, CDR2 YNNKEL (reference sequence). V lost 4 bases to trimming and J lost 4 bases, with 14 bases between them. CDR3 length: 14 residues. The CDR3 region is CASSPDTLPYEQYF. In DNA, the CDR3 is TGTGCCAGCAGCCCTGACACTCTCCCTTACGAGCAGTACTTC.

This chain connects TRBV2 to TRBJ2-3; 7 bases match TRBD1. V shed 4 bases, J shed 1 base, and the junction held 5 bases outside the gene matches. This CDR3 spans 15 amino acids. CDR1 SNHLY and CDR2 FYNNEI come from the germline V gene. For the CDR3, the DNA is TGTGCCAGCAGTGTAAAAGGGACAGGCACAGATACGCAGTATTTT. This translates into CASSVKGTGTDTQYF. Full variable domain (missing parts from reference TRBV2 and TRBJ2-3): EPEVTQTPSHQVTQMGQEVILRCVPISNHLYFYWYRQILGQKVEFLVSFYNNEISEKSEIFDDQFSVERPDGSNFTLKIRSTKLEDSAMYFCASSVKGTGTDTQYFGPGTRLTVL.

The J gene is TRBJ1-5, the V gene TRBV29-1, with a possible D match to TRBD1 (6 bases). The CDR3 covers 13 residues. V dropped 5 bases and J dropped 5 bases, with 13 bases sitting between them. Germline values: CDR1 SQVTM, CDR2 ANQGSEA. The CDR3 sequence: CSVIQGADQPQHF. In nucleotides, the CDR3 is TGCAGCGTTATACAGGGAGCCGATCAGCCCCAGCATTTT.

This chain joins TRBV10-3 and TRBJ1-1; D perhaps matches TRBD1 (5 bases). The CDR3 runs 15 residues. Germline loops: CDR1 ENHRY, CDR2 SYGVKD. V was trimmed by 1 base and J by 1 base, leaving 10 bases between them. CDR3 in DNA: TGTGCCATCAGTGAGTTGGGGGGAGGGAACACTGAAGCTTTCTTT. It codes for CAISELGGGNTEAFF.

J is TRBJ2-7 and V is TRBV19, with 15 nucleotides matching TRBD2. This CDR3 has 16 amino acids. CDR1 is LNHDA and CDR2 is SQIVND in the germline V gene (reference sequence). J was trimmed by 2 bases and V by 8 bases; bases with no gene match: 7. The CDR3 region is CASGPGLAGGPYEQYF. In DNA, the CDR3 is TGTGCCAGTGGCCCGGGACTAGCGGGGGGACCCTACGAGCAGTACTTC.

V is TRBV19 and J is TRBJ1-6; 9 nucleotides align to TRBD1. Germline CDR1 is LNHDA and CDR2 is SQIVND (reference sequence). With V trimmed by 5 bases and J by 9 bases, 8 bases remained unmatched. The CDR3 loop spans 15 amino acids. The DNA of the CDR3 is TGTGCCAGTAGTGACAGGGGGGCGAGGATTTCACCCCTCCACTTT. Amino acid sequence: CASSDRGARISPLHF.

The chain carries TRBV10-3 and TRBJ1-2; 8 positions agree with TRBD1. This CDR3 has 13 residues. Germline loops: CDR1 ENHRY, CDR2 SYGVKD. With 9 bases clipped from V and 8 bases from J, the junction kept 11 bases outside the gene matches. CDR3 sequence reads: CAMNTGGLDGYTF. DNA of the CDR3: TGTGCCATGAACACAGGGGGTCTCGACGGCTACACCTTC.

The chain couples TRBV5-1 to TRBJ2-6; D gene unclear. Trimming shortened V by 2 bases and J by 4 bases, and 7 bases separated the two germline ends. Germline values: CDR1 SGHRS, CDR2 YFSETQ. This CDR3 region has 14 residues. CDR3 region: CASSFGSGANVLTF. The CDR3 region has the DNA TGCGCCAGCAGCTTCGGGTCCGGGGCCAACGTCCTGACTTTC.

The chain employs TRBV6-6 and TRBJ2-7; a weak D match, TRBD1 (6 bases). The length of the CDR3 is 14 residues. Germline-derived CDR1 and CDR2 are MNHNY and SVGAGI (reference sequence). Deletions cut 10 bases from V and 3 bases from J, with 19 bases between. As DNA, the CDR3 is TGTGCCACCTTCCGGGACACCGCGGGCTACGAGCAGTACTTC. Amino acids: CATFRDTAGYEQYF.

This clone has a single count. The chain couples TRBV19 to TRBJ1-5; D is ambiguous. The CDR3 is made up of 12 amino acids. CDR1 and CDR2 from the germline V gene are LNHDA and SQIVND (reference sequence). V lost 5 bases and J 0 bases, leaving 2 bases between the germline ends. DNA of the CDR3: TGTGCCAGTAGTCTTAGCAATCAGCCCCAGCATTTT. Residues: CASSLSNQPQHF.

The rearrangement joins TRBV28 to TRBJ2-1, with TRBD2 identical over 7 bases. After removal of 3 bases from V and 14 bases from J, the junction contained 7 bases not matched to a gene. Germline V gives CDR1 MDHEN, CDR2 SYDVKM. The CDR3 runs to 12 residues. The CDR3 DNA is TGTGCCAGCAGTTTTATTAATCGGGGGGAGTTCTTC. Its translation is CASSFINRGEFF.